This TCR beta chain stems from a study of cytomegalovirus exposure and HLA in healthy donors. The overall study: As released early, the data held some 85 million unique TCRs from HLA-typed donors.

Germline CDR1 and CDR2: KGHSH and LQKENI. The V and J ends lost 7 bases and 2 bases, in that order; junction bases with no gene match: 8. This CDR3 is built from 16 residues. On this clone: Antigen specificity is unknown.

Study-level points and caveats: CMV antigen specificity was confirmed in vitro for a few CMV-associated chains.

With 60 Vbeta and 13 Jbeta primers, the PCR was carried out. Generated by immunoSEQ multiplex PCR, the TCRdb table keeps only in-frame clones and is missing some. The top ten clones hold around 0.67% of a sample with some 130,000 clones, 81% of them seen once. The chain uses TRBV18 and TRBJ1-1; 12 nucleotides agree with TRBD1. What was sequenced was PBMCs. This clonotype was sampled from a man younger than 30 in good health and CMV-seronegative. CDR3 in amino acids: CASLARDRGLNTEAFF. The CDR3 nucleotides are TGTGCCAGCTTGGCAAGGGACAGGGGGCTCAACACTGAAGCTTTCTTT.